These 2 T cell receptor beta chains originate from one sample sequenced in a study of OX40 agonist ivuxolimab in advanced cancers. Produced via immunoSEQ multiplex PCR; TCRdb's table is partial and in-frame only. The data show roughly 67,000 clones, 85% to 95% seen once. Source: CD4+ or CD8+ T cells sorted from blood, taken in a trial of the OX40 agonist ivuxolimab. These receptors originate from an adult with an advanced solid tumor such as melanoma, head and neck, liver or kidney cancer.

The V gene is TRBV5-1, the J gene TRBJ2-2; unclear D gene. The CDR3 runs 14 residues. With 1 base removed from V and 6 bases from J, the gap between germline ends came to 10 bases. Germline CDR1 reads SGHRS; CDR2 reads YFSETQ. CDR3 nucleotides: TGCGCCAGCAGCTTGTACGGTCTTTCCGGGGAGCTGTTTTTT. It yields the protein CASSLYGLSGELFF.

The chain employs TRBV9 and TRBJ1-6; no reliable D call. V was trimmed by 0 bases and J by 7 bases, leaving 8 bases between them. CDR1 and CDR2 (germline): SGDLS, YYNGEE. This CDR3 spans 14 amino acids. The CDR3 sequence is CASSVAGNNSPLHF. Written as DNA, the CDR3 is TGTGCCAGCAGCGTAGCGGGGAACAATTCACCCCTCCACTTT.